Listed here are 8 T cell receptor beta chains from one sample, sequenced in a study of Ad26.COV2.S vaccination and SARS-CoV-2 variants (dated by TCRdb to the early 2020s). Library construction relied on the immunoSEQ multiplex PCR assay. TCRdb took over this immuneACCESS table, retaining in-frame rearrangements with V and J assigned. Such tables are incomplete; in checked studies, under half of the missing clones stem from an unresolved V gene, and the remainder is unexplained. In all, the sample holds about 260,000 clones, and 87% of those were seen once. The ten largest clones take up roughly 3% of the sample. Taken with the paper, the label for treatment or condition translates to: roughly 19 received Ad26.COV2.S at low or high dose, single or two shots; roughly five received placebo; per-sample allocation not given. Repertoires of vaccine and placebo recipients were sequenced from samples collected on day 63 after the first injection.

The sample consisted of peripheral blood, taken in a trial of Ad26.COV2.S vaccine versus placebo. The source of these receptors is a person aged 18-65 years who received the Ad26.COV2.S COVID-19 vaccine or a placebo.

V is TRBV18 and J is TRBJ1-1; no reliable D call. V dropped 1 base and J dropped 4 bases, with 7 bases sitting between them. The germline V gene has CDR1 KGHSH and CDR2 LQKENI. CDR3 length: 13 amino acids. The CDR3 sequence is CASSPLGFTEAFF. In nucleotides, the CDR3 is TGTGCCAGCTCACCACTAGGATTCACTGAAGCTTTCTTT.

The rearrangement links TRBV11-2 to TRBJ1-3; 8 nucleotides align to TRBD1. J was trimmed by 2 bases and V by 3 bases; bases with no gene match: 15. The CDR3 has 19 residues. Looked up from germline, CDR1 is SGHAT and CDR2 is FQNNGV. The CDR3 DNA reads TGTGCCAGCAGCTTCCCCAGACAGGGGAGAAAGCCAGCTGGAAACACCATATATTTT. Residues: CASSFPRQGRKPAGNTIYF.

The V and J genes are TRBV2 and TRBJ2-5; TRBD2 is a possible D gene (7 bases). Germline loops: CDR1 SNHLY, CDR2 FYNNEI. This CDR3 contains 15 residues. The V end lost 0 bases, the J end lost 2 bases, and 10 bases lay between the germline ends. CDR3 nucleotide sequence: TGTGCCAGCAGTGAAGCAGGGGGGGTACAAGAGACCCAGTACTTC. The encoded protein is CASSEAGGVQETQYF. Full variable domain (remainder filled in from reference TRBV2 and TRBJ2-5): EPEVTQTPSHQVTQMGQEVILRCVPISNHLYFYWYRQILGQKVEFLVSFYNNEISEKSEIFDDQFSVERPDGSNFTLKIRSTKLEDSAMYFCASSEAGGVQETQYFGPGTRLLVL.

This rearrangement joins TRBV7-3 to TRBJ2-1; weak D call: TRBD2 (5 bases). Germline loops: CDR1 SGHTA, CDR2 FQGTGA. Trimming removed 1 base at V and 2 bases at J, with 12 bases between. This CDR3 is 16 amino acids long. This CDR3 reads CASSLRAEPPYNEQFF. In DNA, the CDR3 is TGTGCCAGCAGCTTAAGAGCGGAGCCGCCCTACAATGAGCAGTTCTTC.

The chain carries TRBV14 and TRBJ1-2; 8 positions match TRBD1. Germline CDR1 is SGHDN and CDR2 is FVKESK. V trimming: 2 bases; J trimming: 5 bases; junction bases outside the gene matches: 13. This CDR3 is 17 amino acids long. CDR3 amino acids: CASSQWEWNRGYYGYTF. In DNA, the CDR3 is TGTGCCAGCAGCCAATGGGAGTGGAACAGGGGGTATTATGGCTACACCTTC.

This clone was seen a single time. The chain recombines TRBV3-1 (or the pseudogene TRBV3-2) with TRBJ1-1; 10 bases line up with TRBD1. The CDR3 contains 12 residues. V lost 4 bases, J lost 8 bases, and 1 base stayed unmatched. Germline V lookup: CDR1 LGHDT, CDR2 YNNKEL (reference sequence). CDR3 nucleotide sequence: TGTGCCAGCAGCCGACAGGGGGCGGAAGCTTTCTTT. The encoded protein is CASSRQGAEAFF.

The chain couples TRBV3-1 (or the pseudogene TRBV3-2) to TRBJ1-2; a possible D gene is TRBD1 (6 bases). The V end was cut by 7 bases, the J end by 4 bases, with 16 bases between. The germline V gene has CDR1 LGHDT and CDR2 YNNKEL (reference sequence). This CDR3 spans 14 amino acids. CDR3 amino acids: CASTDEQGFYGYTF. The DNA for the CDR3 is TGTGCCAGCACCGATGAACAGGGCTTCTATGGCTACACCTTC.

The chain has TRBV6-2 or TRBV6-3 and TRBJ1-5; D is uncertain. Trimming removed 3 bases at V and 3 bases at J, with 9 bases between. CDR1 and CDR2 (germline): MNHEY, SVGEGT. This CDR3 is 14 amino acids long. CDR3 sequence reads: CASSYSQVNQPQHF. CDR3 bases: TGTGCCAGCAGTTATTCCCAGGTCAATCAGCCCCAGCATTTT.